Below, 23 T cell receptor beta chains from the same sample are listed, as sequenced in a study of blood T cell repertoires in COVID-19. The table came from immunoSEQ multiplex PCR; TCRdb's copy has only in-frame clones and leaves some out. Among 250,000 to 300,000 clones listed, roughly nine tenths were seen once. Sequencing used peripheral blood. The origin of the receptors is a woman aged 25 to 45 with COVID-19, enrolled during active disease.

This chain joins TRBV30 and TRBJ1-1; weak D call: TRBD1 (5 bases). The CDR3 has 14 residues. CDR1 GTSNPN and CDR2 SVGIG come from the germline V gene (reference sequence). Trimming took off 3 bases at V and 10 bases at J, with 21 bases between the two ends. CDR3 DNA sequence: TGTGCCTGGAGGAAGACTGGGGCCACCCTTGTAGCTTTCTTT. Protein: CAWRKTGATLVAFF. The variable domain in full, completed from reference TRBV30 and TRBJ1-1, reads SQTIHQWPATLVQPVGSPLSLECTVEGTSNPNLYWYRQAAGRGLQLLFYSVGIGQISSEVPQNLSASRPQDRQFILSSKKLLLSDSGFYLCAWRKTGATLVAFFGQGTRLTVV.

This sequence joins TRBV6-1 and TRBJ2-2; tentatively, D is TRBD2 (6 bases). V shed 2 bases and J shed 7 bases, with 14 bases lying between them. Germline loops: CDR1 MNHNS, CDR2 SASEGT. The CDR3 consists of 15 residues. The CDR3 bases are TGTGCCAGCAGTGAACACGGGGGAGACTTCGGGGAGCTGTTTTTT. This codes for CASSEHGGDFGELFF.

The chain carries TRBV19 and TRBJ1-5; no firm D call. The germline V gene encodes CDR1 LNHDA and CDR2 SQIVND (reference sequence). The length of the CDR3 is 15 residues. V was cut by 7 bases and J by 4 bases, with 17 bases left in between. The DNA for the CDR3 is TGTGCCAGTACATTTTCCAGGTTCGGTAATCAGCCCCAGCATTTT. Translating it yields CASTFSRFGNQPQHF.

DNA for the CDR3: TGCGCCAGCAGCTCCCTCCCCGGGACAGGCCATGGCTACACCTTC. It yields the protein CASSSLPGTGHGYTF. This chain connects TRBV5-1 to TRBJ1-2; TRBD1 aligns across 8 bases. Germline CDR1 and CDR2: SGHRS and YFSETQ. V lost 3 bases, J lost 6 bases, and 10 bases stayed unmatched. The CDR3 runs to 15 residues. Together with reference TRBV5-1 and TRBJ1-2, the CDR3 gives the full variable domain: KAGVTQTPRYLIKTRGQQVTLSCSPISGHRSVSWYQQTPGQGLQFLFEYFSETQRNKGNFPGRFSGRQFSNSRSEMNVSTLELGDSALYLCASSSLPGTGHGYTFGSGTRLTVV.

V gene TRBV4-1 combines with J gene TRBJ1-1, with D unclear. CDR3 length: 11 residues. Trimming cost V 0 bases and J 9 bases, with 5 bases left between them. Germline V lookup: CDR1 MGHRA, CDR2 YSYEKL. The CDR3 protein is CASSQDRKAFF. The CDR3 DNA reads TGCGCCAGCAGCCAAGACAGGAAAGCTTTCTTT.

This clone has a handful of counts. The rearrangement links TRBV5-8 to TRBJ1-1; TRBD1 matches at 8 bases. Germline V gene lookup returns CDR1 SGHTS and CDR2 YDEGEE. Trimming at V came to 4 bases and at J to 0 bases, leaving 11 bases not matched to a gene. CDR3 size: 17 residues. The CDR3 DNA reads TGTGCCAGCAGCCAACCGGGACAGGACGCAATGAACACTGAAGCTTTCTTT. This gives the protein CASSQPGQDAMNTEAFF.

This clone was seen a handful of times. The rearrangement joins TRBV3-1 (or the pseudogene TRBV3-2) to TRBJ1-2; possibly TRBD1 for D (5 bases). There are 14 residues in the CDR3. The V and J ends lost 4 bases and 6 bases respectively, with 15 bases between them. The V gene's germline CDR1 is LGHDT and CDR2 YNNKEL (reference sequence). The CDR3 DNA reads TGTGCCAGCAGCCGGGAGGGGCAGGCGCATGGCTACACCTTC. This codes for CASSREGQAHGYTF.

The chain couples TRBV19 to TRBJ1-1, with a tentative D call TRBD1 (6 bases). Germline loops: CDR1 LNHDA, CDR2 SQIVND (reference sequence). The CDR3 sequence is 13 residues long. Trimming pared 7 bases from V and 0 bases from J, leaving 9 bases between. In DNA form, the CDR3 reads TGTGCCAGTAATGACAGGATGAACACTGAAGCTTTCTTT. As protein: CASNDRMNTEAFF.

The chain links TRBV5-4 to TRBJ2-1; 7 bases match TRBD1. The CDR3 consists of 15 residues. Germline values: CDR1 SGHNT, CDR2 YYREEE (reference sequence). With 0 bases clipped from V and 4 bases from J, the junction kept 4 bases outside the gene matches. The CDR3 DNA is TGTGCCAGCAGCTTGGAGGGGGCCCAATACAATGAGCAGTTCTTC. Its translation: CASSLEGAQYNEQFF.

This chain links TRBV4-2 with TRBJ2-1; D unresolved. Trimming removed 1 base at V and 6 bases at J, with 13 bases between. CDR1 is LGHNA, CDR2 YNFKEQ, per germline. The CDR3 extends over 15 amino acids. CDR3 residues: CASSQVAGSVNEQFF. The CDR3 DNA is TGTGCCAGCAGCCAAGTCGCAGGTTCGGTCAATGAGCAGTTCTTC.

The chain is built from TRBV4-2 and TRBJ2-7; D is possibly TRBD2 (7 bases). The CDR3 extends over 15 amino acids. The V gene's germline CDR1 is LGHNA and CDR2 YNFKEQ. Trimming removed 0 bases from V and 0 bases from J, with 9 bases in between. Here the CDR3 DNA reads TGTGCCAGCAGCCAAGATGCGGGGGCCTCCTACGAGCAGTACTTC. As protein: CASSQDAGASYEQYF.

This chain uses TRBV11-2 with TRBJ1-5, with D tentatively TRBD1 (5 bases). V dropped 4 bases and J dropped 7 bases, with 17 bases sitting between them. This CDR3 is built from 15 residues. Germline loops: CDR1 SGHAT, CDR2 FQNNGV. DNA of the CDR3: TGTGCCAGCAGCTCAACGGGAGGGGCGTTGCAGCCCCAGCATTTT. Translating gives CASSSTGGALQPQHF.

This chain uses TRBV6-2 or TRBV6-3 with TRBJ1-5, with unresolved D. Between the trimmed V and J ends, which lost 0 bases and 4 bases, there was a span of 4 bases. Germline CDR1 and CDR2: MNHEY and SVGEGT. The CDR3 length is 13 residues. The DNA of the CDR3 is TGTGCCAGCAGTTACTCGAGGAATCAGCCCCAGCATTTT. Its translation is CASSYSRNQPQHF.

The V and J genes are TRBV5-8 and TRBJ2-3, with 15 bases lining up with TRBD2. The junction had 8 bases not matched to a gene; V was cut back by 4 bases and J by 11 bases. CDR3 length: 15 residues. Per the germline V gene, CDR1 is SGHTS and CDR2 is YDEGEE. The chain's CDR3 is CASSIGLAGGPRQYF. CDR3 nucleotide sequence: TGTGCCAGCAGCATTGGACTAGCGGGGGGGCCGCGGCAGTATTTT. Complete variable domain (other parts from reference TRBV5-8 and TRBJ2-3): EAGVTQSPTHLIKTRGQQATLRCSPISGHTSVYWYQQALGLGLQFLLWYDEGEERNRGNFPPRFSGRQFPNYSSELNVNALELEDSALYLCASSIGLAGGPRQYFGPGTRLTVL.

This clone showed up just once. The chain recombines TRBV7-2 with TRBJ2-7; D is uncertain. The V and J ends lost 2 bases and 2 bases respectively, with 13 bases between them. CDR3 size: 15 residues. Looked up from germline, CDR1 is SGHTA and CDR2 is FQGNSA. CDR3 DNA sequence: TGTGCCAGCAGCTTACAACACCCACCACCCTACGAGCAGTACTTC. It codes for CASSLQHPPPYEQYF.

This clone was picked up one time. V usage is TRBV5-4 and J usage is TRBJ1-1; 8 bases fit TRBD1. With 4 bases clipped from V and 5 bases from J, the junction kept 13 bases outside the gene matches. This CDR3 is built from 16 residues. In germline, CDR1 is SGHNT, CDR2 YYREEE (reference sequence). The CDR3 coding sequence is TGTGCCAGCAGCCAGGGACAGGTCCGAATGGTGACTGAAGCTTTCTTT. It encodes CASSQGQVRMVTEAFF.

The CDR3 loop is CASSEAPGGAIEAFF. The CDR3 DNA sequence: TGTGCCAGCAGTGAAGCGCCTGGAGGGGCCATTGAAGCTTTCTTT. The rearrangement uses TRBV6-1 and TRBJ1-1; D might be TRBD1 (5 bases). CDR3 length: 15 amino acids. The V end lost 0 bases, the J end lost 7 bases, and 15 bases lay between the germline ends. From germline, CDR1 is MNHNS and CDR2 SASEGT.

The chain couples TRBV29-1 to TRBJ1-1; D perhaps matches TRBD1 (6 bases). Germline V lookup: CDR1 SQVTM, CDR2 ANQGSEA. CDR3 length equals 11 residues. With 6 bases removed from V and 4 bases from J, the gap between germline ends came to 9 bases. CDR3 in amino acids: CSVKGGTEAFF. The CDR3 DNA is TGCAGCGTCAAAGGGGGCACTGAAGCTTTCTTT.

The V and J genes are TRBV10-1 and TRBJ2-1, with TRBD2 matching 11 bases. Germline CDR1 WNHNN, CDR2 SYGVQD (reference sequence). Trimming cost V 2 bases and J 5 bases; bases outside gene matches: 5. The CDR3 extends over 16 amino acids. CDR3 nucleotide sequence: TGCGCCAGCAGTGAGGAAGTAGCGGGGGGGCACAATGAGCAGTTCTTC. This codes for CASSEEVAGGHNEQFF.

The chain is built from TRBV7-9 and TRBJ2-7; 10 nucleotides agree with TRBD1. The length of the CDR3 is 15 residues. Germline CDR1 and CDR2: SEHNR and FQNEAQ (reference sequence). V shed 3 bases and J 7 bases; nucleotides not matched to a gene: 9. The DNA for the CDR3 is TGTGCCAGCAGCTTGGGGGACAGGGGCGATGGGGAGCAGTACTTC. Its protein is CASSLGDRGDGEQYF.

This chain links TRBV19 with TRBJ2-7, with 7 bases matching TRBD1. This CDR3 spans 14 amino acids. V gave up 8 bases and J gave up 4 bases; unmatched junction bases: 11. Germline CDR1 reads LNHDA; CDR2 reads SQIVND (reference sequence). The CDR3 protein is CASGTRTGGYEQYF. For the CDR3, the DNA is TGTGCCAGTGGTACGCGGACAGGAGGTTACGAGCAGTACTTC.

The chain links TRBV15 to TRBJ1-2, with D uncertain. Trimming took off 1 base at V and 3 bases at J, with 15 bases between the two ends. Germline CDR1 reads LNHNV; CDR2 reads YYDKDF (reference sequence). The CDR3 loop spans 16 amino acids. The CDR3 nucleotides read TGTGCCACCAGCAGAGGGACCCGGGGAAGGGACTATGGCTACACCTTC. Protein sequence: CATSRGTRGRDYGYTF. The variable domain in full, with the rest retrieved from reference TRBV15 and TRBJ1-2, is DAMVIQNPRYQVTQFGKPVTLSCSQTLNHNVMYWYQQKSSQAPKLLFHYYDKDFNNEADTPDNFQSRRPNTSFCFLDIRSPGLGDTAMYLCATSRGTRGRDYGYTFGSGTRLTVV.

This rearrangement joins TRBV6-4 to TRBJ1-6; tentative D call: TRBD1 (5 bases). The germline V and J ends were trimmed by 6 bases and 6 bases, with 12 bases remaining between them. Germline CDR1 and CDR2: MRHNA and SNTAGT. CDR3 length equals 14 residues. This chain's CDR3 is CASRRDLGNSPLHF. CDR3 DNA: TGTGCCAGCAGGCGGGACTTGGGTAATTCACCCCTCCACTTT.